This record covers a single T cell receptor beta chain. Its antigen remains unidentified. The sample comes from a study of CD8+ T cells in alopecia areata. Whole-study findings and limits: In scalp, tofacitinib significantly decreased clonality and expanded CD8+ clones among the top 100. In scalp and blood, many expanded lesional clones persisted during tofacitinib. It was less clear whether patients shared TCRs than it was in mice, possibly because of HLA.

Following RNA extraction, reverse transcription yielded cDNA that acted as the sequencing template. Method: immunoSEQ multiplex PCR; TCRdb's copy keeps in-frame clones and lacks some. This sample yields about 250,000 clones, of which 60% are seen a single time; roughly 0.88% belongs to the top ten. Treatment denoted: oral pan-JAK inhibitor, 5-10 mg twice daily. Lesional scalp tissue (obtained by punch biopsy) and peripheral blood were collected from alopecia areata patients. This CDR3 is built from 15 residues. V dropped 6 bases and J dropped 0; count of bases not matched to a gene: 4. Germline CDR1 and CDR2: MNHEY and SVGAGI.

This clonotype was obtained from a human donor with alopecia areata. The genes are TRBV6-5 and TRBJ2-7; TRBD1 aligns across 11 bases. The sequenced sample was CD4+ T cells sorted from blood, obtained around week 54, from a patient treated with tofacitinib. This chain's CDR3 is CASRRDRGSSYEQYF. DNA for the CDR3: TGTGCCAGCAGACGGGACAGGGGGAGCTCCTACGAGCAGTACTTC.